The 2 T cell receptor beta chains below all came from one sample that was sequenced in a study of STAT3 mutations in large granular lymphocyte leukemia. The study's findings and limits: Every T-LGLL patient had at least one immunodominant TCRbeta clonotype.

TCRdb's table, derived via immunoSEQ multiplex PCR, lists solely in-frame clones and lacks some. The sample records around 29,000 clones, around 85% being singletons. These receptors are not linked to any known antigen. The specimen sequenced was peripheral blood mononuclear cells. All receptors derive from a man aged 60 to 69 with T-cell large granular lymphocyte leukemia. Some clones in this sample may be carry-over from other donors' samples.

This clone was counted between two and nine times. CDR3 sequence (DNA): TGTGCCAGCAGAGGAGGGCAGCGCGACTATGGCTACACCTTC. Its translation: CASRGGQRDYGYTF. The chain couples TRBV25-1 to TRBJ1-2; no clear D gene. The CDR3 spans 14 residues. CDR1 and CDR2 from the germline V gene are MGHDK and SYGVNS. V was trimmed by 6 bases and J by 3 bases, leaving 14 bases between them.

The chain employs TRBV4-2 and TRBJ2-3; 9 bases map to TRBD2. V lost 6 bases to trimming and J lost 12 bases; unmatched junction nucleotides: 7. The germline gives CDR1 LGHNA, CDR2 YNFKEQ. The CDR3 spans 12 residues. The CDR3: CASSPGLASQYF. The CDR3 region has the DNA TGTGCCAGCAGTCCGGGACTAGCATCCCAGTATTTT.